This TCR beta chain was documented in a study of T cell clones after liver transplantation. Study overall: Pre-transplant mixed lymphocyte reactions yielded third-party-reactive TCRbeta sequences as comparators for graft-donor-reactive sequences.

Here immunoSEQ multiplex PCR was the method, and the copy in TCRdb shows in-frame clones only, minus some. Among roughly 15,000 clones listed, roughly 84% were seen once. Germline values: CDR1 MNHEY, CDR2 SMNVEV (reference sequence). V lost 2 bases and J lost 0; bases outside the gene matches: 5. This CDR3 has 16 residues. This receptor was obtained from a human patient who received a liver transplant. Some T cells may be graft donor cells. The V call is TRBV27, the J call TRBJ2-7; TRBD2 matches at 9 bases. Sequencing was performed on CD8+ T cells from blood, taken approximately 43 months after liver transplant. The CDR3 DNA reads TGTGCCAGCAGTTTACAGGCTAGCGGGGTCTCCTACGAGCAGTACTTC. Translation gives CASSLQASGVSYEQYF.